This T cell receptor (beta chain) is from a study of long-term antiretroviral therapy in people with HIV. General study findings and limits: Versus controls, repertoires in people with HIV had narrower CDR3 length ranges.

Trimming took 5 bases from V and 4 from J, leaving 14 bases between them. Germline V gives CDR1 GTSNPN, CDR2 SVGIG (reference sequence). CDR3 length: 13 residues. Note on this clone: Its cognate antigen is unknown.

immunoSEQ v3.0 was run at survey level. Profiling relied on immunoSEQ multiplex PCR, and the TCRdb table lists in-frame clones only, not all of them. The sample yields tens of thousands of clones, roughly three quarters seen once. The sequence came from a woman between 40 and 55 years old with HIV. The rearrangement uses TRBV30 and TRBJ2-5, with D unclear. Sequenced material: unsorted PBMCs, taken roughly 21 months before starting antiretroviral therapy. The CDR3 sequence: CAWAKGITETQYF. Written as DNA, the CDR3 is TGTGCCTGGGCCAAAGGAATCACAGAGACCCAGTACTTC.